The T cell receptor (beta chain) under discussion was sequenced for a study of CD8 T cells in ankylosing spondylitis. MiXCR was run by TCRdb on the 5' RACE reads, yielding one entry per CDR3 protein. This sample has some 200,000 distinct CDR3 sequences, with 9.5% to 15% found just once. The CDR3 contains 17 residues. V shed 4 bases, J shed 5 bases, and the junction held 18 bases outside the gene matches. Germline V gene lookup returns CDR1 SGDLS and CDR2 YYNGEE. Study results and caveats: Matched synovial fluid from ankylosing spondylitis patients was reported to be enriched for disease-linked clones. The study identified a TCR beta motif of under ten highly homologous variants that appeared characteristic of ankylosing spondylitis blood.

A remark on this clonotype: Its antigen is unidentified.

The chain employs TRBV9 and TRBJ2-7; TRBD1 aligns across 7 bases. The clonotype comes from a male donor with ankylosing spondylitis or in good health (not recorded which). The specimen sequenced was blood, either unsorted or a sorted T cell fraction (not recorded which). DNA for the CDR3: TGTGCCAGCAGCCCCTTTCTGTCCGGGACAGCCGCCGACGAGCAGTACTTC. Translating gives CASSPFLSGTAADEQYF.